A single sample gave rise to the 17 T cell receptor beta chains below, sequenced in a study of cytomegalovirus exposure and HLA in healthy donors. Use of 60 Vbeta and 13 Jbeta primers characterized the PCR. Sequencing used immunoSEQ multiplex PCR; TCRdb keeps in-frame clones, though not all of them. The sample shows 65,000 to 85,000 clones, roughly 80% of them seen only once. Sequencing used PBMCs. These receptors came from a woman aged 40 to 55 in good health and CMV-seropositive.

This chain uses TRBV9 with TRBJ2-1, with 13 bases identical to TRBD2. The CDR3 is 16 residues long. The V segment lost 0 bases and the J segment 11 bases; nucleotides outside the gene matches: 8. Germline CDR1 and CDR2: SGDLS and YYNGEE. For the CDR3, the DNA is TGTGCCAGCAGCGTAGAGACTAGCGGGGGGTTGATACAGCAGTTCTTC. This translates into CASSVETSGGLIQQFF.

Concerning this clone itself: A much larger clone differs from this one at a single base, so this may be a read error. Within the sample, other DNA sequences also encode this same CDR3. The V gene is TRBV5-1, the J gene TRBJ2-2, with a tentative D call TRBD1 (5 bases). The CDR3 contains 15 residues. Germline CDR1 is SGHRS and CDR2 is YFSETQ. Trimming removed 2 bases from V and 1 base from J, with 9 bases in between. The CDR3 protein is CASSLGHRNTGELFF. CDR3 in DNA: TGCGCCAGCAGCTTAGGACACCGGAACACCGGGGAGCTGTTTTTT.

V and J are TRBV6-6 and TRBJ2-7, with TRBD1 identical over 10 bases. J was trimmed by 4 bases and V by 2 bases; bases with no gene match: 5. CDR1 and CDR2 (germline): MNHNY, SVGAGI (reference sequence). The CDR3 is 15 residues long. CDR3: CASSYGGQGLYEQYF. The CDR3 DNA reads as TGTGCCAGCAGTTACGGGGGACAGGGGCTGTACGAGCAGTACTTC.

This chain links TRBV28 with TRBJ1-1, with TRBD1 identical over 8 bases. This CDR3 is built from 13 residues. V gave up 8 bases and J gave up 1 base; unmatched junction bases: 3. In germline, CDR1 is MDHEN, CDR2 SYDVKM. The chain's CDR3 is CASGDRRNTEAFF. The CDR3, as DNA: TGTGCCAGCGGGGACAGGAGGAACACTGAAGCTTTCTTT.

V gene TRBV7-2 combines with J gene TRBJ1-1; possible D gene TRBD1, 5 bases. Germline V gene sequence: CDR1 SGHTA, CDR2 FQGNSA. The CDR3 covers 13 residues. Trimming took 5 bases from V and 4 from J, leaving 11 bases between them. Here the CDR3 DNA reads TGTGCCAGCAGCCTCGACAGCCCCACTGAAGCTTTCTTT. Its translation is CASSLDSPTEAFF.

The chain is built from TRBV28 and TRBJ2-1, with 7 nucleotides matching TRBD2. This CDR3 region has 15 residues. Unmatched junction bases numbered 10, after V lost 4 bases and J lost 7 bases. Germline CDR1 reads MDHEN; CDR2 reads SYDVKM. The CDR3 DNA reads as TGTGCCAGCAGTTGGGGAGGGGAGCCAAGTAATGAGCAGTTCTTC. Residues: CASSWGGEPSNEQFF.

The chain joins TRBV19 to TRBJ1-1; D remains ambiguous. Trimming left V 3 bases short and J 3 bases short, with 14 bases between. Germline CDR1 LNHDA, CDR2 SQIVND (reference sequence). The CDR3 runs to 15 residues. The CDR3 loop reads CASSIHFRGYTEAFF. The DNA for the CDR3 is TGTGCCAGTAGTATCCACTTCCGGGGTTACACTGAAGCTTTCTTT. Looking up the rest from reference TRBV19 and TRBJ1-1 gives the full variable domain: DGGITQSPKYLFRKEGQNVTLSCEQNLNHDAMYWYRQDPGQGLRLIYYSQIVNDFQKGDIAEGYSVSREKKESFPLTVTSAQKNPTAFYLCASSIHFRGYTEAFFGQGTRLTVV.

In its sample, this clone was seen a few times. The genes are TRBV15 and TRBJ2-7; 8 positions agree with TRBD1. This CDR3 has 15 residues. Germline CDR1 is LNHNV and CDR2 is YYDKDF (reference sequence). Trimming took 0 bases from V and 0 from J; bases not matched to a gene: 1. CDR3 bases: TGTGCCACCAGCAGAGATGGGACAGGCTCCTACGAGCAGTACTTC. This encodes CATSRDGTGSYEQYF.

V and J are TRBV6-5 and TRBJ2-3; TRBD2 aligns across 7 bases. The CDR3 is 16 amino acids. After removal of 4 bases from V and 3 bases from J, the junction contained 10 bases not matched to a gene. Germline CDR1 is MNHEY and CDR2 is SVGAGI. The CDR3, as DNA: TGTGCCAGCAGTTCTTCCGGGACTATTCGGACAGATACGCAGTATTTT. It yields the protein CASSSSGTIRTDTQYF.

The chain employs TRBV28 and TRBJ2-3, with 9 bases identical to TRBD2. V was pared by 7 bases and J by 4 bases, with 9 bases of the junction left unmatched. CDR3 size: 15 residues. Germline V CDR1 and CDR2: MDHEN, SYDVKM. CDR3 loop: CASTSSSGRPDTQYF. CDR3 sequence (DNA): TGTGCCAGCACGAGCAGTAGCGGGAGACCAGATACGCAGTATTTT.

V gene TRBV5-4 combines with J gene TRBJ1-2; 8 bases agree with TRBD1. J gave up 8 bases and V 4 bases, and 16 bases lay outside the gene matches. The V gene's germline CDR1 is SGHNT and CDR2 YYREEE (reference sequence). This CDR3 is 16 amino acids long. CDR3 amino acids: CASSPWTGRSLEGYTF. Here the CDR3 DNA reads TGTGCCAGCAGCCCCTGGACAGGGAGAAGTTTGGAAGGCTACACCTTC.

The chain recombines TRBV7-6 with TRBJ2-3, with 7 bases lining up with TRBD1. Per germline, CDR1 SGHVS and CDR2 FNYEAQ. This CDR3 region has 14 residues. V was pared by 1 base and J by 4 bases, with 2 bases of the junction left unmatched. CDR3 sequence reads: CASSLGGGSDTQYF. The CDR3 DNA follows: TGTGCCAGCAGCTTAGGAGGGGGCTCAGATACGCAGTATTTT.

The genes are TRBV7-3 and TRBJ2-2; no definite D call. Germline CDR1 is SGHTA and CDR2 is FQGTGA. Deletions cut 1 base from V and 0 bases from J, with 6 bases between. CDR3 length: 15 residues. The chain's CDR3 is CASSLNPTNTGELFF. Written as DNA, the CDR3 is TGTGCCAGCAGCTTAAATCCCACGAACACCGGGGAGCTGTTTTTT.

This clone was detected only a few times. As DNA, the CDR3 is TGTGCCAGCAACAAAGCGGGGGGGAACAATGAGCAGTTCTTC. Translating it yields CASNKAGGNNEQFF. The V call is TRBV6-5, the J call TRBJ2-1, with 10 bases lining up with TRBD2. The CDR3 has 14 residues. With 7 bases clipped from V and 5 bases from J, the junction kept 5 bases outside the gene matches. Germline-derived CDR1 and CDR2 are MNHEY and SVGAGI.

This CDR3 reads CASSLSTGREAFF. CDR3 nucleotide sequence: TGTGCCAGCAGCTTGTCGACAGGCCGAGAAGCTTTCTTT. The chain joins TRBV5-4 to TRBJ1-1; D might be TRBD1 (6 bases). The V end lost 1 base, the J end lost 8 bases, and 12 bases lay between the germline ends. Germline CDR1 is SGHNT and CDR2 is YYREEE (reference sequence). The CDR3 has 13 residues.

The chain employs TRBV15 and TRBJ1-2; D is undetermined. Trimming left V 0 bases short and J 8 bases short, with 7 bases between. CDR1 and CDR2 from the germline V gene are LNHNV and YYDKDF (reference sequence). The CDR3 length is 12 residues. The DNA of the CDR3 is TGTGCCACCAGCAGAGATACGAGAGGCTACACCTTC. It specifies CATSRDTRGYTF.

The chain recombines TRBV6-1 with TRBJ2-7, with D uncertain. Per the germline V gene, CDR1 is MNHNS and CDR2 is SASEGT. Between the trimmed V and J ends, which lost 2 bases and 4 bases, there was a span of 3 bases. The CDR3 sequence is 11 residues long. This chain's CDR3 is CASSERYEQYF. The CDR3 bases are TGTGCCAGCAGTGAACGGTACGAGCAGTACTTC.